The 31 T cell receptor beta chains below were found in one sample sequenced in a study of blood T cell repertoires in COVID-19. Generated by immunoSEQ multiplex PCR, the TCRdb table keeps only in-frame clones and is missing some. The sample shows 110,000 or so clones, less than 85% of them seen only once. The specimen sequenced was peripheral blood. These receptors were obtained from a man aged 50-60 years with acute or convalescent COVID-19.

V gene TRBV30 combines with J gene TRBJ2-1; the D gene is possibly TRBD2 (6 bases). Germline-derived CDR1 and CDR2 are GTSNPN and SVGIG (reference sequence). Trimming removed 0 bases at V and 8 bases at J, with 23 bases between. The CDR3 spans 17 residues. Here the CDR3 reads CAWSVLWGATSGDEQFF. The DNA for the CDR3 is TGTGCCTGGAGTGTACTTTGGGGCGCCACCTCGGGGGATGAGCAGTTCTTC.

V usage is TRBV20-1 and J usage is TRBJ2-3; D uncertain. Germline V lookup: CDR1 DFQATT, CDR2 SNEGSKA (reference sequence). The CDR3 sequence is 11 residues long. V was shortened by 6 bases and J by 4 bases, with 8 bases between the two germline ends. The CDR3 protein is CSALPPDTQYF. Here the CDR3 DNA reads TGCAGTGCCCTCCCCCCAGATACGCAGTATTTT.

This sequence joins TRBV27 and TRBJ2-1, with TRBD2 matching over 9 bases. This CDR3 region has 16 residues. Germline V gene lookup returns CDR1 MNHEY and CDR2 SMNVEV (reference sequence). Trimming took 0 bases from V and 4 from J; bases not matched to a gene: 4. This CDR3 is CASSLSYLAGYNEQFF. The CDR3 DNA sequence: TGTGCCAGCAGTTTATCGTACCTAGCGGGGTACAATGAGCAGTTCTTC.

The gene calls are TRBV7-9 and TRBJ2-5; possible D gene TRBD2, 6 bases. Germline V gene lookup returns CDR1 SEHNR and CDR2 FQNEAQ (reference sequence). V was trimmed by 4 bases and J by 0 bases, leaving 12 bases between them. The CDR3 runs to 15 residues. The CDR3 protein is CASSSPSVYQETQYF. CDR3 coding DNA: TGTGCCAGCAGCTCTCCTAGCGTCTACCAAGAGACCCAGTACTTC. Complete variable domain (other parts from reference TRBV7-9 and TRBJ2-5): DTGVSQNPRHKITKRGQNVTFRCDPISEHNRLYWYRQTLGQGPEFLTYFQNEAQLEKSRLLSDRFSAERPKGSFSTLEIQRTEQGDSAMYLCASSSPSVYQETQYFGPGTRLLVL.

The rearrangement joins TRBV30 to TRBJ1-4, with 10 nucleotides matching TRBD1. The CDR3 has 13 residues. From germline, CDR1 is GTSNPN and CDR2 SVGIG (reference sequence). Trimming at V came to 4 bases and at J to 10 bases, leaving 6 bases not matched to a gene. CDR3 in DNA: TGTGCCTGGATCGGGACAGGGGAAGGAAAACTGTTTTTT. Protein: CAWIGTGEGKLFF.

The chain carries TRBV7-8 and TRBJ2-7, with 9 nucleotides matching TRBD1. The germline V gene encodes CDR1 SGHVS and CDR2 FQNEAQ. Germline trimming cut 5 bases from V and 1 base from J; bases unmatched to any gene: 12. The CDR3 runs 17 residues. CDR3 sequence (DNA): TGTGCCAGCAGCCCGTCGTACTTGGGGACAGGGTCCTACGAGCAGTACTTC. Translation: CASSPSYLGTGSYEQYF.

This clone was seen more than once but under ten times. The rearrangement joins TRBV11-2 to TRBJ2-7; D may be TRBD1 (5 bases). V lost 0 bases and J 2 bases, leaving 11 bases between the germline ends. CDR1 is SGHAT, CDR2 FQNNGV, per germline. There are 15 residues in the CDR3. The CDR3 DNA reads TGTGCCAGCAGCTTAGATTCGCAGGGCACCTACGAGCAGTACTTC. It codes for CASSLDSQGTYEQYF.

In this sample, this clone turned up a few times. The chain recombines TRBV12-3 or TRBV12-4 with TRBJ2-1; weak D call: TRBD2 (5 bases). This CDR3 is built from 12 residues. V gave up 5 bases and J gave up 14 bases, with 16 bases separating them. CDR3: CASSVHLGREFF. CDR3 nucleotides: TGTGCCAGCAGTGTCCATCTAGGGCGGGAGTTCTTC.

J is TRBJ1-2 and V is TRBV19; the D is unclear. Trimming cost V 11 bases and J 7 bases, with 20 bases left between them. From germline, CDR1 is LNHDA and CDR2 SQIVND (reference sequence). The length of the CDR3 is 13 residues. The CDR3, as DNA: TGTGCCTGCGAAACGGGCGGACTTTTTGGCTACACCTTC. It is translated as CACETGGLFGYTF. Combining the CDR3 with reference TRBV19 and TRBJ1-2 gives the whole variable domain DGGITQSPKYLFRKEGQNVTLSCEQNLNHDAMYWYRQDPGQGLRLIYYSQIVNDFQKGDIAEGYSVSREKKESFPLTVTSAQKNPTAFYLCACETGGLFGYTFGSGTRLTVV.

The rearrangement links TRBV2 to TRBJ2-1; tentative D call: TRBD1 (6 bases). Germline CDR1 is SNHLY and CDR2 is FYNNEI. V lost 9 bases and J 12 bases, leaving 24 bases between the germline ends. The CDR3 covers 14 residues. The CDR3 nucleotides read TGTGCCAGAAGGGGGAATTATTTGGGGGACCTGCAGTTCTTC. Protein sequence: CARRGNYLGDLQFF.

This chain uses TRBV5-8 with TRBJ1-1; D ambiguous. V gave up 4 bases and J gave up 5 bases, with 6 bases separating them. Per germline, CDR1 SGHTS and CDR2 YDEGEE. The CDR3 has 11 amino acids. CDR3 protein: CASSPNTEAFF. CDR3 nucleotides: TGTGCCAGCAGCCCAAATACTGAAGCTTTCTTT.

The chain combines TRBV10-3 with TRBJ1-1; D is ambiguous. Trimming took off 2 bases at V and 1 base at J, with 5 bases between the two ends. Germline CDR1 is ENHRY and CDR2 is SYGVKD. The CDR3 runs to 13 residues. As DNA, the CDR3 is TGTGCCATCAGTGAGAGGAGGAACACTGAAGCTTTCTTT. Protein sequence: CAISERRNTEAFF.

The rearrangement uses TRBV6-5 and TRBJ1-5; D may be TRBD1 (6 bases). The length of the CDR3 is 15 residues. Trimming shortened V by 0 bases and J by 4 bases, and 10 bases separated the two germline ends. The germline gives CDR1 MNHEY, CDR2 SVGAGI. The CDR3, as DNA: TGTGCCAGCAGTTACTCGGCCAGGGGAAATCAGCCCCAGCATTTT. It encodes CASSYSARGNQPQHF.

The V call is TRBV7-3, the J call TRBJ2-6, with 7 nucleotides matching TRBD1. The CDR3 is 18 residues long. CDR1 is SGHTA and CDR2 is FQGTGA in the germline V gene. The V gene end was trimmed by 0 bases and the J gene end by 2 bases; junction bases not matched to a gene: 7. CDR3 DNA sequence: TGTGCCAGCAGCTTAACATATGACAGGGCCACTGGGGCCAACGTCCTGACTTTC. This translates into CASSLTYDRATGANVLTF.

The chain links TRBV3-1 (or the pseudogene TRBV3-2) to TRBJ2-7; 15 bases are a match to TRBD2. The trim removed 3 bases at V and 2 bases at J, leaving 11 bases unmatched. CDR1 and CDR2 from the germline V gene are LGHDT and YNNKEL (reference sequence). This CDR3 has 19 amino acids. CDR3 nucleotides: TGTGCCAGCAGCCACCAAGGACTAGCGGGAGGGCCTATCCCCTACGAGCAGTACTTC. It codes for CASSHQGLAGGPIPYEQYF.

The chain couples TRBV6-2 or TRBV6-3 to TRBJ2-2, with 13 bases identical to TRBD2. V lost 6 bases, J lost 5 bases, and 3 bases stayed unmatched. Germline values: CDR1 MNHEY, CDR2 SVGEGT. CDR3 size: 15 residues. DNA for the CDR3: TGTGCCAGCAGCCCGGGACTAGCGGGAACCGGGGAGCTGTTTTTT. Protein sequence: CASSPGLAGTGELFF.

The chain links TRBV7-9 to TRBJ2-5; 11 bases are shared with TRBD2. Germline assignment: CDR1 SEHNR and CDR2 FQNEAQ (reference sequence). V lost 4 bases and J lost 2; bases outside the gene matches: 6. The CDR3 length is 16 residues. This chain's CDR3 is CASSSTSGGGQETQYF. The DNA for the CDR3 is TGTGCCAGCAGCTCTACTAGCGGGGGAGGACAAGAGACCCAGTACTTC.

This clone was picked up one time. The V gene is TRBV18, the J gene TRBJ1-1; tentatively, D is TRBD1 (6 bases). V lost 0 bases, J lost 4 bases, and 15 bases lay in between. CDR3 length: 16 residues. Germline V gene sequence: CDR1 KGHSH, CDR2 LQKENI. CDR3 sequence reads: CASSPPGRGWGTEAFF. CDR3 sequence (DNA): TGTGCCAGCTCACCACCGGGCAGGGGATGGGGCACTGAAGCTTTCTTT. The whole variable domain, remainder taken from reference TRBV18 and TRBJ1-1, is NAGVMQNPRHLVRRRGQEARLRCSPMKGHSHVYWYRQLPEEGLKFMVYLQKENIIDESGMPKERFSAEFPKEGPSILRIQQVVRGDSAAYFCASSPPGRGWGTEAFFGQGTRLTVV.

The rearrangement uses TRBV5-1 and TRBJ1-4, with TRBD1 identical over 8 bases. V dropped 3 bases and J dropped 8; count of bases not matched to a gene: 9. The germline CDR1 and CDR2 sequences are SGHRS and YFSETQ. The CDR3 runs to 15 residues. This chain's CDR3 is CASSSSQGGEEKLFF. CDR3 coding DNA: TGCGCCAGCAGCTCCTCACAGGGGGGTGAGGAAAAACTGTTTTTT.

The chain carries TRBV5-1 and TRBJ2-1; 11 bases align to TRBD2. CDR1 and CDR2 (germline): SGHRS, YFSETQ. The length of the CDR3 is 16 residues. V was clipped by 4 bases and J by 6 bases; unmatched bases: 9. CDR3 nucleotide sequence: TGCGCCAGCAGCGAGGGACTAGCGGCGAAAGGCAATGAGCAGTTCTTC. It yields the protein CASSEGLAAKGNEQFF.

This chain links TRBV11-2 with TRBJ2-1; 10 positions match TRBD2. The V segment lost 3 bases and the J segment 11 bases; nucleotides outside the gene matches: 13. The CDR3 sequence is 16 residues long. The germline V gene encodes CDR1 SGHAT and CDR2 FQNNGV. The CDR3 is CASSLATSGTFSQQFF. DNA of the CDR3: TGTGCCAGCAGCTTGGCTACTAGCGGGACTTTTAGTCAGCAGTTCTTC.

This chain's CDR3 is CASSLTPGFGNTIYF. DNA of the CDR3: TGTGCCAGCAGTTTAACCCCAGGGTTCGGAAACACCATATATTTT. V and J are TRBV27 and TRBJ1-3; possibly TRBD1 for D (5 bases). This CDR3 has 15 residues. Germline-derived CDR1 and CDR2 are MNHEY and SMNVEV (reference sequence). The V gene lost 2 bases and the J gene lost 4 bases, with 12 bases spanning the gap.

The CDR3 sequence: CASSSHAGRETQYF. In nucleotides, the CDR3 is TGTGCCAGCAGCTCTCACGCAGGGCGAGAGACCCAGTACTTC. This chain uses TRBV5-5 with TRBJ2-5, with D perhaps TRBD1 (5 bases). CDR1 is SGHKS and CDR2 is YYEKEE in the germline V gene (reference sequence). Trimming took 3 bases from V and 4 from J, leaving 13 bases between them. This CDR3 region has 14 residues.

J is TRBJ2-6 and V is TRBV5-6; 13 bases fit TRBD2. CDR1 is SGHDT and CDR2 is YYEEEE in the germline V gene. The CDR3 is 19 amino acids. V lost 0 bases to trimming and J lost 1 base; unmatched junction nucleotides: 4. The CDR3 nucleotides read TGTGCCAGCAGCTTGGAACTAGCGGGAGGGCCTTCTGGGGCCAACGTCCTGACTTTC. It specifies CASSLELAGGPSGANVLTF.

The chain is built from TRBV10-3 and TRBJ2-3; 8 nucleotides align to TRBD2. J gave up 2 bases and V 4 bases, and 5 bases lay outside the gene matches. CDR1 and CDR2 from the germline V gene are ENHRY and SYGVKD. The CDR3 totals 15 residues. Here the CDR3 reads CAISGRGEFTDTQYF. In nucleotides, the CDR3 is TGTGCCATCAGTGGGCGGGGGGAGTTCACAGATACGCAGTATTTT.

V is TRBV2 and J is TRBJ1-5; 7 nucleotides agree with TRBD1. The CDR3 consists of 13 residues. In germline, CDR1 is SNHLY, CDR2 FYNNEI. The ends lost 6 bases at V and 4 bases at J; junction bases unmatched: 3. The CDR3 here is CASRLTGNQPQHF. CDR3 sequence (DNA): TGTGCCAGCAGGTTGACAGGGAATCAGCCCCAGCATTTT.

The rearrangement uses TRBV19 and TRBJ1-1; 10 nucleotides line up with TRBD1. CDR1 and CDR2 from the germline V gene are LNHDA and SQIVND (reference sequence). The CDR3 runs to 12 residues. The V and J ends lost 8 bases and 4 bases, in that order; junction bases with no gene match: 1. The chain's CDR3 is CASRQGATEAFF. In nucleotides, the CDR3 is TGTGCCAGTCGACAGGGGGCCACTGAAGCTTTCTTT.

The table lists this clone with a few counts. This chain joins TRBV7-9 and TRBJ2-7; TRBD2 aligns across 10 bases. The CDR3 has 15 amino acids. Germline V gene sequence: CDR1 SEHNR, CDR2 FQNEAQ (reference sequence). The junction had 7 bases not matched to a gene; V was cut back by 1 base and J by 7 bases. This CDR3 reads CASSLEASGSQEQYF. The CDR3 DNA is TGTGCCAGCAGCTTAGAGGCTAGCGGGAGTCAGGAGCAGTACTTC.

CDR3 loop: CASSAFQGSGNTIYF. CDR3 bases: TGTGCCAGCAGTGCCTTCCAGGGTTCTGGAAACACCATATATTTT. The chain recombines TRBV2 with TRBJ1-3; D is possibly TRBD1 (5 bases). The germline V and J ends were trimmed by 4 bases and 1 base, with 11 bases remaining between them. In germline, CDR1 is SNHLY, CDR2 FYNNEI. The CDR3 runs 15 residues.

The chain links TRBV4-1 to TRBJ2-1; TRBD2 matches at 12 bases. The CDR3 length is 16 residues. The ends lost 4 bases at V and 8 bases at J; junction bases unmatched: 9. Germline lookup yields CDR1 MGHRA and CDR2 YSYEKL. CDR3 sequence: CASSPGLAGKVYEQFF. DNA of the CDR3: TGCGCCAGCAGCCCAGGACTAGCGGGAAAGGTATATGAGCAGTTCTTC.

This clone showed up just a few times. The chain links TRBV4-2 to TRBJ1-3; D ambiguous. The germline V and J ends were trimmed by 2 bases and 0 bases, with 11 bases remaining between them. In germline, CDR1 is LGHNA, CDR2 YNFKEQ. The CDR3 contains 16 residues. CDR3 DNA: TGTGCCAGCAGCCAATTTCAGTCAACCTCTGGAAACACCATATATTTT. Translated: CASSQFQSTSGNTIYF.